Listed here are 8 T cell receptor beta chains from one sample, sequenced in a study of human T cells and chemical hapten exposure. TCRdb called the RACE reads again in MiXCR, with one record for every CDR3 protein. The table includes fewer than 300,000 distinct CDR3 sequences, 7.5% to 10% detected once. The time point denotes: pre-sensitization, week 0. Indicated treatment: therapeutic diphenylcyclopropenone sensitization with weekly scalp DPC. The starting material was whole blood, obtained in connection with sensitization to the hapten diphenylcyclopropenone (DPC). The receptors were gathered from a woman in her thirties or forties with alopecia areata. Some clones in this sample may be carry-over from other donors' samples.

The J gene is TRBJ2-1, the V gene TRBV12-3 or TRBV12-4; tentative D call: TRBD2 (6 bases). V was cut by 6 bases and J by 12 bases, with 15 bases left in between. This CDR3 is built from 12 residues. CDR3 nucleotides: TGTGCCAGCAGCCAATGGGTGGGGGGGCAGTTCTTC. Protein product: CASSQWVGGQFF.

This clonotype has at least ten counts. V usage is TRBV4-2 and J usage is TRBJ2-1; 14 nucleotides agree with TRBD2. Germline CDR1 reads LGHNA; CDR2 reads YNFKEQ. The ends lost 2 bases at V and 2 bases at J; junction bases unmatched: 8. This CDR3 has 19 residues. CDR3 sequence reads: CASSQYSPGLAGAYNEQFF. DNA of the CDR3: TGTGCCAGCAGCCAATATTCGCCGGGACTAGCGGGAGCCTACAATGAGCAGTTCTTC.

The CDR3 spells CASSPTGGSVNEQFF. CDR3 coding DNA: TGTGCCAGCAGCCCGACAGGGGGATCGGTTAATGAGCAGTTCTTC. The V gene is TRBV7-3, the J gene TRBJ2-1; the match to TRBD1 covers 9 bases. From germline, CDR1 is SGHTA and CDR2 FQGTGA. Trimming removed 5 bases from V and 7 bases from J; junction bases left unmatched: 9. The CDR3 is 15 amino acids.

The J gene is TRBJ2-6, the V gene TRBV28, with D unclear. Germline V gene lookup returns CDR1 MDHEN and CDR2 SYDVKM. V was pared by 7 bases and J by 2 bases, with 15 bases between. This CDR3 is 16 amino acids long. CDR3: CASTPPRSAGANVLTF. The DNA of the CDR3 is TGTGCCAGCACCCCCCCCCGGTCCGCTGGGGCCAACGTCCTGACTTTC.

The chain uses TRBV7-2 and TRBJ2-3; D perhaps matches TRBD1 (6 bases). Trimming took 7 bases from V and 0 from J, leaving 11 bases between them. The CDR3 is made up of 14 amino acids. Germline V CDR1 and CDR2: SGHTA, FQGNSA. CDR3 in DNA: TGTGCCAGCATCAGGGGCCTTAGCACAGATACGCAGTATTTT. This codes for CASIRGLSTDTQYF.

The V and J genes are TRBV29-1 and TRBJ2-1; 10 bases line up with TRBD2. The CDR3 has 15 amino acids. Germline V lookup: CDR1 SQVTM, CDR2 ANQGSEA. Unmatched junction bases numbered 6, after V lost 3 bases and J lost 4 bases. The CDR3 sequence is CSVDGTSGKYNEQFF. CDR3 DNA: TGCAGCGTTGATGGCACTAGCGGGAAATACAATGAGCAGTTCTTC.

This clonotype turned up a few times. CDR3 coding DNA: TGTGCCAGCAGAAGACAGGGGTACACAGATACGCAGTATTTT. Protein product: CASRRQGYTDTQYF. The genes are TRBV7-3 and TRBJ2-3; TRBD1 aligns across 8 bases. V was clipped by 6 bases and J by 2 bases; unmatched bases: 4. This CDR3 has 14 amino acids. Germline CDR1 reads SGHTA; CDR2 reads FQGTGA.

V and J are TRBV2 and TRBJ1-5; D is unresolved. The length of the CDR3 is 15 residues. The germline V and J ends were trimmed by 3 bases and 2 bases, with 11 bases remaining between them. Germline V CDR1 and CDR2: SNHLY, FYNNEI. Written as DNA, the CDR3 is TGTGCCAGCAGTGAGGATGGGCAGGGCAATCAGCCCCAGCATTTT. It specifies CASSEDGQGNQPQHF.